The 25 T cell receptor beta chains below come from one sample, sequenced in a study of glioma-infiltrating T cells. Amplification of TCR alpha and beta CDR3 regions from RNA used iRepertoire nested multiplex PCR. TCRdb reanalysed the multiplex PCR reads using MiXCR and keeps one entry per CDR3 protein. This sample carries some 93,000 distinct CDR3 sequences, 35% to 45% of them seen once, and the ten largest clones take approximately 38%. Input material: glioma tissue, nonneoplastic brain tissue, or PBMCs (not recorded which). The origin of the receptors is a human donor with low-grade glioma or glioblastoma, undergoing nonglioma brain surgery, or in good health (not recorded which).

This clonotype was seen more than once but under ten times. V is TRBV6-6 and J is TRBJ1-2; no reliable D call. Germline-derived CDR1 and CDR2 are MNHNY and SVGAGI (reference sequence). The CDR3 has 15 amino acids. Trimming removed 2 bases from V and 2 bases from J, with 12 bases in between. In DNA, the CDR3 is TGTGCCAGCAGTTACGACGGTGGTGGCAACTATGGCTACACCTTC. Protein product: CASSYDGGGNYGYTF.

At least ten counts were recorded for this clonotype. The gene calls are TRBV10-3 and TRBJ2-1, with 13 nucleotides matching TRBD2. J lost 7 bases, V lost 11 bases, and 5 bases had no gene match. Germline V gene data show CDR1 as ENHRY and CDR2 as SYGVKD. The length of the CDR3 is 13 residues. CDR3 amino acids: CAVSTSGGNEQFF. Here the CDR3 DNA reads TGTGCCGTCTCGACTAGCGGGGGGAATGAGCAGTTCTTC.

This clonotype was detected many times. The chain has TRBV19 and TRBJ2-5; no clear D. Deletions cut 4 bases from V and 2 bases from J, with 11 bases between. CDR1 is LNHDA and CDR2 is SQIVND in the germline V gene (reference sequence). The CDR3 extends over 14 amino acids. CDR3 bases: TGTGCCAGTAGTACTGGGATGGGGCAAGAGACCCAGTACTTC. Translation gives CASSTGMGQETQYF.

As regards this clonotype: Here the CDR3 omits its conserved ending phenylalanine or tryptophan, so a read error is the likely source. The J gene is TRBJ2-1, the V gene TRBV4-1; D perhaps matches TRBD2 (5 bases). V lost 0 bases and J 9 bases, leaving 12 bases between the germline ends. Germline V gives CDR1 MGHRA, CDR2 YSYEKL. CDR3 length equals 14 residues. The CDR3 DNA is TGCGCCAGCAGCCAAGATGGAGGATACCCTGAGCAGTTCGTC. It specifies CASSQDGGYPEQFV.

This clonotype was observed many times. The chain has TRBV7-7 and TRBJ2-1; D uncertain. The CDR3 runs 13 residues. The germline V gene encodes CDR1 SSHAT and CDR2 FNYEAQ (reference sequence). With 1 base removed from V and 4 bases from J, the gap between germline ends came to 5 bases. The CDR3 DNA follows: TGTGCCAGCAGCTTAGAGCGTTACAATGAGCAGTTCTTC. Its protein product is CASSLERYNEQFF.

Remarks on this clonotype: A much larger clone is a single base away; this may be a read error. This chain links TRBV9 with TRBJ1-1; D might be TRBD1 (6 bases). V gave up 3 bases and J gave up 4 bases, with 10 bases separating them. Germline CDR1 is SGDLS and CDR2 is YYNGEE. The CDR3 consists of 13 residues. The DNA for the CDR3 is TGTGCCAGCAGCGCAGTGGACAGCACTGAAGCTTTCTTT. Protein: CASSAVDSTEAFF.

On this clonotype itself: A much larger clone is a single base away; this may be a read error. The V gene is TRBV29-1, the J gene TRBJ2-3; TRBD1 matches at 11 bases. The CDR3 spans 17 residues. Per the germline V gene, CDR1 is SQVTM and CDR2 is ANQGSEA. The CDR3 nucleotides read TGCGGCGTTGTTTTCTTTTTGGACAGGGGGCACCCAGATACGCAGTATTTT. Translating it yields CGVVFFLDRGHPDTQYF.

In its sample, this clonotype was seen many times. The CDR3 coding sequence is TGTGCCAGCAGCTTTCGAGAGGATCAGCCCCAGCATTTT. It is translated as CASSFREDQPQHF. The chain uses TRBV7-9 and TRBJ1-5; D is uncertain. The germline V gene has CDR1 SEHNR and CDR2 FQNEAQ (reference sequence). The CDR3 length is 13 residues. Trimming pared 3 bases from V and 5 bases from J, leaving 8 bases between.

This clonotype was seen more than once but under ten times. The chain recombines TRBV7-2 with TRBJ2-5; unclear D gene. The CDR3 sequence is 16 residues long. V lost 5 bases to trimming and J lost 7 bases, with 23 bases between them. Germline V lookup: CDR1 SGHTA, CDR2 FQGNSA. CDR3: CTSSTRTGIVSGTQYF. CDR3 coding DNA: TGTACCAGCAGCACCCGGACGGGTATTGTATCTGGGACCCAGTACTTC.

This chain connects TRBV29-1 to TRBJ2-2; D might be TRBD2 (6 bases). CDR3 length equals 13 residues. Germline V lookup: CDR1 SQVTM, CDR2 ANQGSEA. V shed 4 bases and J shed 5 bases, with 11 bases lying between them. CDR3: CSVGPRGTGELFF. The CDR3 DNA is TGCAGCGTTGGACCTCGGGGGACCGGGGAGCTGTTTTTT.

This clonotype has ten or more counts. CDR3 protein: CASSWGAGGNNEQFF. The CDR3 DNA sequence: TGCGCCAGCAGCTGGGGAGCGGGGGGAAACAATGAGCAGTTCTTC. V is TRBV5-1 and J is TRBJ2-1, with TRBD2 identical over 9 bases. Germline values: CDR1 SGHRS, CDR2 YFSETQ. The CDR3 spans 15 residues. V shed 3 bases and J 5 bases; nucleotides not matched to a gene: 6.

Points on this clonotype: Here the CDR3 omits its conserved ending phenylalanine or tryptophan, so a read error is the likely source. Because the CDR3's place on the DNA is in doubt, the DNA is left out and the CDR3 is given as listed by TCRdb. The chain employs TRBV10-1 and TRBJ2-7; the table names TRBD1, a call not compared with the DNA. Germline-derived CDR1 and CDR2 are WNHNN and SYGVQD (reference sequence). Inclusive of both ends, the CDR3 amounts to 15 amino acids. The CDR3 is CASSEARTGSYERYL.

This clonotype has ten or more counts. The V and J genes are TRBV27 and TRBJ1-5, with D unresolved. Germline-derived CDR1 and CDR2 are MNHEY and SMNVEV (reference sequence). This CDR3 comprises 15 residues. V was cut by 2 bases and J by 7 bases, with 15 bases left in between. The CDR3 nucleotides are TGTGCCAGCAGTTTAGGAGGCCCGGGTCCCCAGCCCCAGCATTTT. The encoded protein is CASSLGGPGPQPQHF.

This clonotype appeared many times. This sequence joins TRBV19 and TRBJ1-1; D not resolved. CDR1 and CDR2 from the germline V gene are LNHDA and SQIVND (reference sequence). V was clipped by 3 bases and J by 2 bases, with 7 bases between them. The CDR3 is 13 amino acids. The CDR3 sequence: CASSMVGNTEAFF. Here the CDR3 DNA reads TGTGCCAGTAGTATGGTGGGTAACACTGAAGCTTTCTTT.

This clonotype was found many times. This chain links TRBV6-2 or TRBV6-3 with TRBJ2-1, with 7 nucleotides matching TRBD1. CDR1 is MNHEY, CDR2 SVGEGT, per germline. V shed 5 bases and J 5 bases; nucleotides not matched to a gene: 9. The CDR3 has 15 amino acids. CDR3 in amino acids: CASSREPGQHNEQFF. In nucleotides, the CDR3 is TGTGCCAGCAGTAGGGAGCCGGGACAGCACAATGAGCAGTTCTTC.

This clonotype was seen repeatedly, ten times or more. The chain joins TRBV12-3 or TRBV12-4 to TRBJ2-7; no definite D call. Trimming took 1 base from V and 7 from J, leaving 5 bases between them. The CDR3 runs 11 residues. The DNA of the CDR3 is TGTGCCAGCAGTTTAGGTCCAGAGCAGTACTTC. It is translated as CASSLGPEQYF.

This clonotype was recorded at least ten times. The chain carries TRBV14 and TRBJ1-2, with a possible D match to TRBD1 (6 bases). CDR1 and CDR2 (germline): SGHDN, FVKESK. Between the trimmed V and J ends, which lost 1 base and 5 bases, there was a span of 8 bases. The CDR3 sequence is 13 residues long. The CDR3 reads CASSQGQAYGYTF. The CDR3 DNA reads as TGTGCCAGCAGCCAAGGACAGGCTTATGGCTACACCTTC.

This clonotype was found many times. The rearrangement joins TRBV18 to TRBJ1-3, with D maybe TRBD1 (5 bases). Per the germline V gene, CDR1 is KGHSH and CDR2 is LQKENI. Trimming left V 3 bases short and J 2 bases short, with 8 bases between. The CDR3 loop spans 14 amino acids. Here the CDR3 reads CASSPGVPGNTIYF. CDR3 DNA: TGTGCCAGCTCACCGGGGGTGCCTGGAAACACCATATATTTT.

This clonotype was observed many times. The rearrangement joins TRBV14 to TRBJ1-1; no clear D gene. V was shortened by 3 bases and J by 4 bases, with 12 bases between the two germline ends. CDR3 length: 14 residues. Germline CDR1 and CDR2: SGHDN and FVKESK. The CDR3 bases are TGTGCCAGCAGCCAGAGGGTGGTGACCACTGAAGCTTTCTTT. Translating gives CASSQRVVTTEAFF.

This clonotype has ten or more counts. The V and J genes are TRBV2 and TRBJ2-3, with D unresolved. V lost 7 bases to trimming and J lost 1 base, with 6 bases between them. The CDR3 loop spans 12 amino acids. The germline V gene has CDR1 SNHLY and CDR2 FYNNEI. Here the CDR3 DNA reads TGTGCCAGCAAAGGAGGCACAGATACGCAGTATTTT. Amino acids: CASKGGTDTQYF.

Concerning this clonotype: The junction differs from germline at one of its ends, possibly a read error. The chain couples TRBV12-3 or TRBV12-4 to TRBJ1-5, with TRBD1 matching over 11 bases. This CDR3 has 14 residues. The CDR3 nucleotides are TGTGTCAGCAGCACGGACAGGGGGCTTCAGTCCCAGCATTTT. It translates to CVSSTDRGLQSQHF.

Notes on this clonotype: At one end, the junction sequence differs from germline, possibly due to a read error. The gene calls are TRBV10-2 and TRBJ2-1; TRBD2 agrees at 7 bases. Germline V gene sequence: CDR1 WSHSY, CDR2 SAAADI. The CDR3 extends over 15 amino acids. The CDR3 region has the DNA TGTGCCAGCAGGAACCCTGGGGAGGGGAGCTATGAGCAGTTCTTC. It encodes CASRNPGEGSYEQFF.

J is TRBJ2-7 and V is TRBV4-1, with D perhaps given as TRBD1 or TRBD2 (5 bases each). Germline V gives CDR1 MGHRA, CDR2 YSYEKL. The ends were cut back, 6 bases at V and 6 bases at J, with 12 bases in the middle. This CDR3 comprises 12 residues. CDR3 bases: TGCGCCAGCAGAGACGATGGGGGCGAGCAGTACTTC. Residues: CASRDDGGEQYF.

Comment on this clonotype: Without the conserved terminal phenylalanine or tryptophan, this CDR3 likely stems from a read error. The rearrangement joins TRBV25-1 to TRBJ2-1, with D tentatively TRBD1 (6 bases). The end of the DNA aligns better with TRBJ2-5, so the J call may be wrong. Per germline, CDR1 MGHDK and CDR2 SYGVNS. CDR3 size: 14 residues. The CDR3 DNA sequence: TGTGCCAGCAGTCCCCCCGGACAGCCCCGGACCCAGTACCTT. Translation gives CASSPPGQPRTQYL.

In its sample, this clonotype was seen many times. The chain's CDR3 is CASSPSSSGNTIYF. Here the CDR3 DNA reads TGTGCCAGCAGCCCCTCCTCCTCTGGAAACACCATATATTTT. This sequence joins TRBV7-9 and TRBJ1-3, with D uncertain. V was shortened by 5 bases and J by 0 bases, with 8 bases between the two germline ends. The CDR3 is 14 amino acids. Per the germline V gene, CDR1 is SEHNR and CDR2 is FQNEAQ (reference sequence).